This entry lists 14 T cell receptor beta chains sequenced from one sample in a study of shared clonotypes between healthy human individuals (dated by TCRdb to the early 2020s). Libraries were made using the immunoSEQ multiplex PCR assay. TCRdb re-hosts the immuneACCESS table, in-frame sequences only. Its copies lack some clones; in the studies checked, an unresolved V gene accounts for under half of them, and the cause for the rest is not known. In all, the sample holds around 2,000,000 clones, and over 85% of those were seen once. The ten largest clones represent more than 0.1% of the sample. Sequencing used naive CD4+ T cells sorted from blood. Per the publication, the cell subset or site label means: CD45RA+ positively selected. Source of these receptors: a man between 18 and 29 years old in good health.

In this sample, this clone turned up once. J is TRBJ1-1 and V is TRBV29-1; D is undetermined. The length of the CDR3 is 13 residues. The V gene lost 1 base and the J gene lost 1 base, with 7 bases spanning the gap. Looked up from germline, CDR1 is SQVTM and CDR2 is ANQGSEA. The CDR3 reads CSVEVTENTEAFF. The CDR3 nucleotides are TGCAGCGTTGAAGTAACAGAGAACACTGAAGCTTTCTTT.

This chain joins TRBV11-2 and TRBJ1-3, with unresolved D. V was pared by 0 bases and J by 0 bases, with 6 bases between. This CDR3 is 15 amino acids long. Germline values: CDR1 SGHAT, CDR2 FQNNGV. The chain's CDR3 is CASSLDSGSGNTIYF. The CDR3 DNA reads TGTGCCAGCAGCTTAGACTCAGGCTCTGGAAACACCATATATTTT.

For this clone: This may be a read error: a much more frequent sequence differs by one nucleotide. The sample carries other DNA sequences with the same CDR3. The chain is built from TRBV18 and TRBJ2-5; D call uncertain. Trimming stripped 2 bases from V and 3 bases from J, with 4 bases between. CDR1 is KGHSH, CDR2 LQKENI, per germline. The CDR3 runs to 12 residues. In DNA form, the CDR3 reads TGTGCCAGCTCACCATCGGAAGAGACCCAGTACTTC. Translation: CASSPSEETQYF.

CDR3 sequence (DNA): TGTGCCAGCAGTCTTAGCGGGCCAACCTACGAGCAGTACTTC. It codes for CASSLSGPTYEQYF. The chain links TRBV27 to TRBJ2-7, with 7 bases identical to TRBD2. With 5 bases clipped from V and 2 bases from J, the junction kept 6 bases outside the gene matches. The CDR3 covers 14 residues. Germline V lookup: CDR1 MNHEY, CDR2 SMNVEV (reference sequence).

This clone has just one count. A much larger clone sits a single nucleotide away, making a read error possible. This sample also contains other DNA sequences that code for the same CDR3. The gene calls are TRBV18 and TRBJ2-7; 7 bases align to TRBD1. The CDR3 length is 14 residues. J lost 2 bases, V lost 0 bases, and 1 base had no gene match. Germline CDR1 and CDR2: KGHSH and LQKENI. The CDR3 DNA sequence: TGTGCCAGCTCACCACCGGACAGGCCCTACGAGCAGTACTTC. Encoded protein: CASSPPDRPYEQYF.

This clone was detected once. This rearrangement joins TRBV27 to TRBJ1-6, with a weak D call TRBD1 (5 bases). Germline values: CDR1 MNHEY, CDR2 SMNVEV (reference sequence). This CDR3 contains 14 residues. Trimming shortened V by 4 bases and J by 8 bases, and 12 bases separated the two germline ends. CDR3 nucleotide sequence: TGTGCCAGCAGTTCACCAGGGCGGGATTCACCCCTCCACTTT. This sequence encodes CASSSPGRDSPLHF.

This sequence joins TRBV6-5 and TRBJ2-1, with TRBD2 matching over 11 bases. The germline V gene has CDR1 MNHEY and CDR2 SVGAGI. This CDR3 has 15 residues. Germline trimming cut 4 bases from V and 4 bases from J; bases unmatched to any gene: 3. CDR3 region: CASSFIAGGYNEQFF. CDR3 DNA: TGTGCCAGCAGTTTCATAGCGGGGGGGTACAATGAGCAGTTCTTC.

This chain uses TRBV5-1 with TRBJ1-5; D is uncertain. Germline V gene lookup returns CDR1 SGHRS and CDR2 YFSETQ. This CDR3 has 14 residues. V was clipped by 0 bases and J by 7 bases, with 11 bases between them. CDR3 amino acids: CASSLEGFGQPQHF. The CDR3, as DNA: TGCGCCAGCAGCTTGGAAGGATTCGGGCAGCCCCAGCATTTT.

This sequence joins TRBV4-2 and TRBJ1-2; 8 bases line up with TRBD1. Germline V gene lookup returns CDR1 LGHNA and CDR2 YNFKEQ. The CDR3 spans 19 residues. J lost 4 bases, V lost 0 bases, and 16 bases had no gene match. The CDR3 protein is CASSQDTARGAGGSYGYTF. CDR3 sequence (DNA): TGTGCCAGCAGCCAAGACACGGCGAGGGGGGCAGGGGGCAGCTATGGCTACACCTTC.

Remarks on this clone: This specimen includes other DNA sequences encoding the same CDR3. V usage is TRBV30 and J usage is TRBJ2-5; D gene ambiguous. Trimming shortened V by 1 base and J by 1 base, and 7 bases separated the two germline ends. CDR1 and CDR2 (germline): GTSNPN, SVGIG (reference sequence). There are 13 residues in the CDR3. Here the CDR3 DNA reads TGTGCCTGGAGTGGGTCCAGCCAAGAGACCCAGTACTTC. Its translation is CAWSGSSQETQYF.

The chain recombines TRBV10-1 with TRBJ2-2; TRBD2 agrees at 10 bases. J was trimmed by 6 bases and V by 4 bases; bases with no gene match: 8. Germline V gene data show CDR1 as WNHNN and CDR2 as SYGVQD (reference sequence). The CDR3 is 16 residues long. This CDR3 reads CASSVKAGGPAGELFF. Written as DNA, the CDR3 is TGCGCCAGCAGTGTGAAAGCGGGAGGGCCCGCCGGGGAGCTGTTTTTT.

Details on this clone: This same CDR3 is encoded by further DNA sequences in the sample. The rearrangement links TRBV7-2 to TRBJ2-7; 7 positions agree with TRBD2. This CDR3 is built from 14 residues. With V trimmed by 3 bases and J by 0 bases, 2 bases remained unmatched. CDR1 and CDR2 from the germline V gene are SGHTA and FQGNSA. The CDR3 DNA sequence: TGTGCCAGCAGCTTCGGCGGGAGCTCCTACGAGCAGTACTTC. Translating it yields CASSFGGSSYEQYF.

This clone was found a few times. This sequence joins TRBV19 and TRBJ1-6, with unresolved D. V shed 10 bases and J shed 6 bases, with 13 bases lying between them. There are 13 residues in the CDR3. The germline CDR1 and CDR2 sequences are LNHDA and SQIVND (reference sequence). CDR3 region: CATSPGPNSPLHF. CDR3 DNA sequence: TGTGCCACCTCCCCGGGTCCTAATTCACCCCTCCACTTT.

The CDR3 DNA sequence: TGTGCCAGCAGTCCCTCGGGGGTCCCTAGCACAGATACGCAGTATTTT. Translation gives CASSPSGVPSTDTQYF. V and J are TRBV28 and TRBJ2-3; tentative D call: TRBD2 (6 bases). The CDR3 consists of 16 residues. Trimming removed 5 bases at V and 0 bases at J, with 15 bases between. The germline CDR1 and CDR2 sequences are MDHEN and SYDVKM.